This T cell receptor beta chain is drawn from a study of cytomegalovirus exposure and HLA in healthy donors (dated 2017 in TCRdb). For the wider study: The 666 repertoires of the first cohort and the 95 to 150 validation repertoires were produced on the same platform, according to a later analysis. The study aimed to test whether cataloging public T cell receptors could reveal signatures of past pathogen exposure. Along with the approximately 600-subject first cohort, a separate validation cohort of roughly 110 different subjects was used. To predict cytomegalovirus infection status, the study brought together high-throughput TCR immunosequencing, statistical association of individual TCRs with disease status, and machine learning.

The germline V gene (reference sequence) supplies CDR1 MNHEY and CDR2 SMNVEV. At the junction V is shortened by 4 bases and J by 3 bases, with 7 bases in between. The CDR3 runs 13 residues from the cysteine to the phenylalanine. The DNA shown is the 39-base CDR3, in frame from base 1. As concerns this clone: Its antigen is not yet known. Base qualities are not provided; no much larger clone lies one nucleotide away.

The full study reports these points: Subsequent analysis determined that TCRs grouped into clusters in the first cohort also showed a tendency toward co-occurrence across the 120 validation repertoires, and 90% to 95% of cluster scores exceeded 0. According to the authors, the approach could potentially be generalized to other disease states and immunological phenotypes. While some public TCRs were present in many individuals, most TCR sequences turned up only very rarely across donors. In the study, 164 TCR beta chains were listed as associated with cytomegalovirus. A later analysis had no HLA typing for the validation cohort, so co-occurrence there was scored across all 110 or so repertoires. A few of the identified cytomegalovirus-associated TCR beta chains were confirmed in vitro to be specific for cytomegalovirus antigens. In both the original and validation cohorts, the classifier was reported to diagnose cytomegalovirus status with high specificity and sensitivity.

The donors belonged to the validation cohort of 90 to 150 subjects, which was separate from the approximately 700-subject first cohort. Preparation of the library involved the immunoSEQ multiplex PCR assay. The paper's processing steps were these. A statistical classification framework was developed to diagnose cytomegalovirus status using the catalog of TCR beta chain sequences. The source is immuneACCESS, and TCRdb retained only in-frame sequences with V and J called. Part of the clones is not carried over; for the studies checked, unresolved V genes explain less than half of this, and the remainder is unexplained. V and J calls and clone size are those listed in that table; D and trimming were worked out from the DNA. For this sample there are about 110,000 clones; about 85% appear just once. Over 2.5% of the sample is taken by the ten largest.

Sequencing was carried out using PBMCs. The source is a woman between 18 and 30 years old in good health and CMV-seronegative. The rearranged segments are TRBV27 and TRBJ2-1; the D region possibly corresponds to TRBD1 (5 bases align). CDR3 protein: CASSSRGYNEQFF. The DNA sequence is TGTGCCAGCAGTTCTAGGGGCTACAATGAGCAGTTCTTC.